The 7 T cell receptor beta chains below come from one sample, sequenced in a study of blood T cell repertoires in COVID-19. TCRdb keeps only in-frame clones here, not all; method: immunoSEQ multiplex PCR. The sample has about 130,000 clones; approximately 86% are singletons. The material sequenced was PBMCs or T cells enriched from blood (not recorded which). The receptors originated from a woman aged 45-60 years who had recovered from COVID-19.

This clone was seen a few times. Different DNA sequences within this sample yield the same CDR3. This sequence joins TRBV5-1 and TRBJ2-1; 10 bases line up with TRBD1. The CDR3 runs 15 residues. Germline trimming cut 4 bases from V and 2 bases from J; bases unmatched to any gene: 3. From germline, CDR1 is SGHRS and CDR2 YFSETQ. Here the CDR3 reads CASSLGQGPYNEQFF. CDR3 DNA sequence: TGCGCCAGCAGCCTGGGACAGGGGCCCTACAATGAGCAGTTCTTC.

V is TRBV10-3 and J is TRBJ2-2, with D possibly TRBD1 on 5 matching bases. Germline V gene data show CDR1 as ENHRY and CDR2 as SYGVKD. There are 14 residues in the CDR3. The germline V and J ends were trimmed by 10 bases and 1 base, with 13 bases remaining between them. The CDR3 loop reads CATSDRQNTGELFF. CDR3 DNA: TGTGCCACCTCCGACAGACAGAACACCGGGGAGCTGTTTTTT.

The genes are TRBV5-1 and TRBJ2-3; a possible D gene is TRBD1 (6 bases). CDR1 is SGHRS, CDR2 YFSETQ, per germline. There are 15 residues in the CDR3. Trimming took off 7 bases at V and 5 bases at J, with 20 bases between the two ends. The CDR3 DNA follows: TGCGCCAGCTCCCGACGACAGGCTCTTGAAGATACGCAGTATTTT. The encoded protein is CASSRRQALEDTQYF.

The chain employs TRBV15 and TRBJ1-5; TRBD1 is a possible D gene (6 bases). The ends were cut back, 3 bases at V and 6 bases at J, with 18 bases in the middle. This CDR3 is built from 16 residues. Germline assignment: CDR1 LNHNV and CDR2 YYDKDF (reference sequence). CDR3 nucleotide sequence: TGTGCCACCAGCAGGAACAGGGCGAGCCCCGTTCAGCCCCAGCATTTT. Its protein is CATSRNRASPVQPQHF.

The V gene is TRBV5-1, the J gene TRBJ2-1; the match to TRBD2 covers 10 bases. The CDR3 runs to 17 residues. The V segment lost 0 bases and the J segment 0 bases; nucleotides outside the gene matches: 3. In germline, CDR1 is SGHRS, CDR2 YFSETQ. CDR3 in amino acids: CASSLGSGGPSYNEQFF. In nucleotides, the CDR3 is TGCGCCAGCAGCTTGGGTAGCGGGGGGCCCTCCTACAATGAGCAGTTCTTC. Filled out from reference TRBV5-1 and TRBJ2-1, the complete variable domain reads KAGVTQTPRYLIKTRGQQVTLSCSPISGHRSVSWYQQTPGQGLQFLFEYFSETQRNKGNFPGRFSGRQFSNSRSEMNVSTLELGDSALYLCASSLGSGGPSYNEQFFGPGTRLTVL.

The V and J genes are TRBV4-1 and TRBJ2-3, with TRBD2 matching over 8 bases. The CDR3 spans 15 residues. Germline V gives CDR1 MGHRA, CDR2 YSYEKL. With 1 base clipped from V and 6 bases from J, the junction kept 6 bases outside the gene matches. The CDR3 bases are TGCGCCAGCAGCCAAGTGACGGGGGGGGTCGATACGCAGTATTTT. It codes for CASSQVTGGVDTQYF.

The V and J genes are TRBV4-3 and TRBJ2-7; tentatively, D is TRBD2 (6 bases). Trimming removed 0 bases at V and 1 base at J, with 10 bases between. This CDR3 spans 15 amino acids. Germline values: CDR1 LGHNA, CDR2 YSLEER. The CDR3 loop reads CASSQDRDLSYEQYF. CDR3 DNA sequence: TGCGCCAGCAGCCAAGACCGGGACTTGTCCTACGAGCAGTACTTC.